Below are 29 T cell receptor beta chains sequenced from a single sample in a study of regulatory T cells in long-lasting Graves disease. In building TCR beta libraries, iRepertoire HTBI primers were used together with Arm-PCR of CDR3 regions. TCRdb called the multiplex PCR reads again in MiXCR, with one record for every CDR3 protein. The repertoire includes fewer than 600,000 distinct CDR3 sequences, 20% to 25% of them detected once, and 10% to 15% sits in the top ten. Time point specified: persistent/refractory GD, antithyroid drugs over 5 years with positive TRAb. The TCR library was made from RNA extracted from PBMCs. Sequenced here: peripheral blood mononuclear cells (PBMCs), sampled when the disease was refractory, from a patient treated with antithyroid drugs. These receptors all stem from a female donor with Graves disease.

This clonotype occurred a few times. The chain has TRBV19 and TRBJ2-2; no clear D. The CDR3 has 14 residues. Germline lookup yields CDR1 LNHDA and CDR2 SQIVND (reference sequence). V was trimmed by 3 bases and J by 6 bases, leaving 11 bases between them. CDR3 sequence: CASSISGASGELFF. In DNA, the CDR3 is TGTGCCAGTAGTATTTCAGGAGCATCCGGGGAGCTGTTTTTT. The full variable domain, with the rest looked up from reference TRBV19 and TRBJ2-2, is DGGITQSPKYLFRKEGQNVTLSCEQNLNHDAMYWYRQDPGQGLRLIYYSQIVNDFQKGDIAEGYSVSREKKESFPLTVTSAQKNPTAFYLCASSISGASGELFFGEGSRLTVL.

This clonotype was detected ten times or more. This chain's CDR3 is CASRTGTEKYGYTF. In nucleotides, the CDR3 is TGTGCCAGCAGAACCGGGACCGAGAAATATGGCTACACCTTC. V usage is TRBV6-1 and J usage is TRBJ1-2; a weak D match, TRBD1 (5 bases). Per the germline V gene, CDR1 is MNHNS and CDR2 is SASEGT. The CDR3 has 14 residues. With 6 bases removed from V and 5 bases from J, the gap between germline ends came to 16 bases.

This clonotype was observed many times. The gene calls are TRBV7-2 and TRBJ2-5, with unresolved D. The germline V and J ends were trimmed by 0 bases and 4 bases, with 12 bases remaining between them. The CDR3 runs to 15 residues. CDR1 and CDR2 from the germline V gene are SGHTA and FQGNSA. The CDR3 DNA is TGTGCCAGCAGCTTAGCCGGGCAAAGAGGAGAGACCCAGTACTTC. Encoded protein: CASSLAGQRGETQYF.

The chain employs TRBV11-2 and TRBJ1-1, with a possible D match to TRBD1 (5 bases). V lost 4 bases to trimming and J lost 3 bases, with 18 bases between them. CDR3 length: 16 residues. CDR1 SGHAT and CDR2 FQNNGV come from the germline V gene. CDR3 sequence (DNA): TGTGCCAGCAGCTCACTCCCCGGGACGGCCGACACTGAAGCTTTCTTT. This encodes CASSSLPGTADTEAFF.

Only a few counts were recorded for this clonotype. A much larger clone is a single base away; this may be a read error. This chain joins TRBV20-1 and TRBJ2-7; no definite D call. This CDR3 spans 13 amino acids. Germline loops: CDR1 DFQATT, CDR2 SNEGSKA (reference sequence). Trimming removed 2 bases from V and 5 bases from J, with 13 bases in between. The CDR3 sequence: CSARYLSTHEQYF. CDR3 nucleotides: TGCAGTGCTAGATACCTGTCCACCCACGAGCAGTACTTC.

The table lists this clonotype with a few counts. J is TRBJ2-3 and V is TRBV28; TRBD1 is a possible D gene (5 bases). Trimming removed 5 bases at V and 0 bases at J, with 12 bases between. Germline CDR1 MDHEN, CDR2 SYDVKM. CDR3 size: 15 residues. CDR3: CASSQQAFSTDTQYF. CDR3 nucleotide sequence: TGTGCCAGCAGTCAACAGGCCTTTAGCACAGATACGCAGTATTTT. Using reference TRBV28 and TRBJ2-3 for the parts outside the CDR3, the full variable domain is DVKVTQSSRYLVKRTGEKVFLECVQDMDHENMFWYRQDPGLGLRLIYFSYDVKMKEKGDIPEGYSVSREKKERFSLILESASTNQTSMYLCASSQQAFSTDTQYFGPGTRLTVL.

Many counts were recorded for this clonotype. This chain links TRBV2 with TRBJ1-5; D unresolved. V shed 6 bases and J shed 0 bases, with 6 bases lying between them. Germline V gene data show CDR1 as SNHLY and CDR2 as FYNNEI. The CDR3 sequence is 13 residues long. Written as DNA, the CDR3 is TGTGCCAGCAGACAAGATAGCAATCAGCCCCAGCATTTT. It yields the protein CASRQDSNQPQHF.

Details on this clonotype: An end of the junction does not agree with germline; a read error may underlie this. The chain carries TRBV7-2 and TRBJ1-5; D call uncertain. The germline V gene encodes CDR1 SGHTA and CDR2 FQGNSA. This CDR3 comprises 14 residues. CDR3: CASSFDESNQLQHF. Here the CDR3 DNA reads TGTGCCAGCAGCTTTGACGAAAGCAATCAGCTCCAGCATTTT.

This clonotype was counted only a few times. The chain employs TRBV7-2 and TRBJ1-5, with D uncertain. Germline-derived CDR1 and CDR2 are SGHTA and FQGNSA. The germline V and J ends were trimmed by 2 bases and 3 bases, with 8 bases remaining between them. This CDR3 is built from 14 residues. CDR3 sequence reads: CASSLSQSNQPQHF. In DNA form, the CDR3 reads TGTGCCAGCAGCTTATCACAGTCCAATCAGCCCCAGCATTTT. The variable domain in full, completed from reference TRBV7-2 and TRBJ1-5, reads GAGVSQSPSNKVTEKGKDVELRCDPISGHTALYWYRQSLGQGLEFLIYFQGNSAPDKSGLPSDRFSAERTGGSVSTLTIQRTQQEDSAVYLCASSLSQSNQPQHFGDGTRLSIL.

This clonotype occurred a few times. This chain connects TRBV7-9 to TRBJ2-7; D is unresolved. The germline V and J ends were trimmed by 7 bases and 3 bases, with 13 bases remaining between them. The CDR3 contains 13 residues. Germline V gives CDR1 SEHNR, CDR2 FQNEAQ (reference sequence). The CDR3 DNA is TGTGCCAGCACCAGGATAGCTGTCTACGAGCAGTACTTC. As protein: CASTRIAVYEQYF.

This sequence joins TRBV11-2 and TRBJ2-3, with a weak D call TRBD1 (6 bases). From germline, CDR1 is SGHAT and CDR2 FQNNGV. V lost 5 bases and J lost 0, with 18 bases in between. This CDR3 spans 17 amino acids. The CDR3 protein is CASSALPGHLSTDTQYF. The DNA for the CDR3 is TGTGCCAGCAGCGCCCTCCCGGGACACCTCAGCACAGATACGCAGTATTTT.

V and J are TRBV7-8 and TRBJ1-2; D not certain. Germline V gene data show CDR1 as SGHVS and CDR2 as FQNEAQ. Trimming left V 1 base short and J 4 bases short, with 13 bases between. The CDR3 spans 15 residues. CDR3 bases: TGTGCCAGCAGCTTAGATAGAGAACTTCTCTATGGCTACACCTTC. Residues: CASSLDRELLYGYTF. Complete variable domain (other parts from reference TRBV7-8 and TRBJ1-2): GAGVSQSPRYKVAKRGQDVALRCDPISGHVSLFWYQQALGQGPEFLTYFQNEAQLDKSGLPSDRFFAERPEGSVSTLKIQRTQQEDSAVYLCASSLDRELLYGYTFGSGTRLTVV.

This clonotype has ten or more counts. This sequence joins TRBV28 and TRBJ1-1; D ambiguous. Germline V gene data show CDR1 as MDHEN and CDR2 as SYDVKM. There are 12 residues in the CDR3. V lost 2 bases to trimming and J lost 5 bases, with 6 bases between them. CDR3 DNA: TGTGCCAGCAGTTTACCGACTACTGAAGCTTTCTTT. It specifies CASSLPTTEAFF.

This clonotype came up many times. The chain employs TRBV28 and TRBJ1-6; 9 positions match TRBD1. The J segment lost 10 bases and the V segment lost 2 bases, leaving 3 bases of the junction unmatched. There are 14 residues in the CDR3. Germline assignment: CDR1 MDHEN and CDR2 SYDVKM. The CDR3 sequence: CASSLGDRDSPLHF. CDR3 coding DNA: TGTGCCAGCAGTTTAGGGGACAGGGACTCACCCCTCCACTTT.

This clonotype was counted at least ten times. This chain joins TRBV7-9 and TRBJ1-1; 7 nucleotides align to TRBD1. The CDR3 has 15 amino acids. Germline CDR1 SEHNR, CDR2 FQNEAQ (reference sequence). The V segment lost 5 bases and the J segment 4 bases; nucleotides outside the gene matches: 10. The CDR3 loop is CASSPRTGVSTEAFF. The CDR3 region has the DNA TGTGCCAGCAGCCCAAGAACAGGGGTGTCCACTGAAGCTTTCTTT.

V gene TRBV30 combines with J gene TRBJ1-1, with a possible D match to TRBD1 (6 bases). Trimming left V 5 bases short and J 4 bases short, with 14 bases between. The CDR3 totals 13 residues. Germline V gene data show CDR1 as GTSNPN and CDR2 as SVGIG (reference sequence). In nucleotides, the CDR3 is TGTGCCTGGGTACGAGGGGGGCCCACTGAAGCTTTCTTT. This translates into CAWVRGGPTEAFF.

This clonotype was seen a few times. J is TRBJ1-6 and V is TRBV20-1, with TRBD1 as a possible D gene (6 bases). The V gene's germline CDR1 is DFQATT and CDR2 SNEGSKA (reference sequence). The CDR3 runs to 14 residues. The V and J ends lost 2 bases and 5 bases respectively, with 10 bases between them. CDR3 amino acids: CSARPGGHNSPLHF. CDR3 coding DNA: TGCAGTGCTAGACCCGGGGGGCATAATTCACCCCTCCACTTT.

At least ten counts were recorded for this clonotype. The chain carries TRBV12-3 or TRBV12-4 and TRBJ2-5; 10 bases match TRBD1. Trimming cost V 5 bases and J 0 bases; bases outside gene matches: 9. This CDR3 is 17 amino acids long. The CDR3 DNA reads TGTGCCAGCAGTCCGTGGGACAGGGGCAGGTACCAAGAGACCCAGTACTTC. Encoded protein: CASSPWDRGRYQETQYF.

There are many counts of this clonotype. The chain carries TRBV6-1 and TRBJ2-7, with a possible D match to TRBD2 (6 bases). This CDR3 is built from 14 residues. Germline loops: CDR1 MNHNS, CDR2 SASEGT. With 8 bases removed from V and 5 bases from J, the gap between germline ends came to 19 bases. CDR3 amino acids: CASWPGLRGHEQYF. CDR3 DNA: TGTGCCAGCTGGCCGGGACTTCGGGGCCACGAGCAGTACTTC.

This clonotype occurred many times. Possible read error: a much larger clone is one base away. The CDR3 reads CASRNYGYTF. As DNA, the CDR3 is TGTGCCAGCAGGAACTATGGCTACACCTTC. The chain couples TRBV28 to TRBJ1-2; no definite D call. The CDR3 has 10 residues. V was trimmed by 6 bases and J by 2 bases, leaving 1 base between them. Germline V gives CDR1 MDHEN, CDR2 SYDVKM.

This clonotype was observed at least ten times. CDR3 in DNA: TGCAGTGCTGGGCAGTGGCAGGGGGCGTATGGCTATGGCTACACCTTC. Translating gives CSAGQWQGAYGYGYTF. This rearrangement joins TRBV20-1 to TRBJ1-2, with 8 bases that match TRBD1. The trim removed 5 bases at V and 4 bases at J, leaving 15 bases unmatched. This CDR3 spans 16 amino acids. CDR1 and CDR2 from the germline V gene are DFQATT and SNEGSKA (reference sequence).

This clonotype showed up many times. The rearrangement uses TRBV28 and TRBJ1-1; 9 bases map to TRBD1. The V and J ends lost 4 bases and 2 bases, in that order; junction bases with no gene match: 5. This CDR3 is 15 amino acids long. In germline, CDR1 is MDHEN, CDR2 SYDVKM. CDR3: CASSSVGQGNTEAFF. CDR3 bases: TGTGCCAGCAGTTCCGTGGGACAGGGAAACACTGAAGCTTTCTTT.

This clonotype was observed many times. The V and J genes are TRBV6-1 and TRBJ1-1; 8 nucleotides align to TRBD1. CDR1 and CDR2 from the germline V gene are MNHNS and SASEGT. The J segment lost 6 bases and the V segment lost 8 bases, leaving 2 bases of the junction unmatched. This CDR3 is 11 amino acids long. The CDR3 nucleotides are TGTGCCAGCGCCAGGGGGCCTGAAGCTTTCTTT. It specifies CASARGPEAFF.

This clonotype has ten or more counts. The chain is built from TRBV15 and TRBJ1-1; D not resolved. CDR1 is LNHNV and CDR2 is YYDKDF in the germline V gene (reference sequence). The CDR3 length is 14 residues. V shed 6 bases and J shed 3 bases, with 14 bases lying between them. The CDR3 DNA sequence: TGTGCCACCAGTATCGGGTCCGAGGACACTGAAGCTTTCTTT. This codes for CATSIGSEDTEAFF.

CDR3 in amino acids: CASSIGQPAYEQYF. The CDR3 DNA reads as TGTGCCAGTAGTATAGGACAGCCAGCCTACGAGCAGTACTTC. The rearrangement links TRBV19 to TRBJ2-7; weak D call: TRBD1 (5 bases). In germline, CDR1 is LNHDA, CDR2 SQIVND (reference sequence). CDR3 size: 14 residues. V was cut by 1 base and J by 2 bases, with 9 bases left in between. The variable domain in full, completed from reference TRBV19 and TRBJ2-7, reads DGGITQSPKYLFRKEGQNVTLSCEQNLNHDAMYWYRQDPGQGLRLIYYSQIVNDFQKGDIAEGYSVSREKKESFPLTVTSAQKNPTAFYLCASSIGQPAYEQYFGPGTRLTVT.

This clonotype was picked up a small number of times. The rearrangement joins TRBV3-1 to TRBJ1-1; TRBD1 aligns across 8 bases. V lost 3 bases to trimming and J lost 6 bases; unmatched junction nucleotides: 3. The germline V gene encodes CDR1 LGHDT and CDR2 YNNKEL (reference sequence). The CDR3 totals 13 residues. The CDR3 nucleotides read TGTGCCAGCAGCCAGAACAGGGGGGCTGAAGCTTTCTTT. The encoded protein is CASSQNRGAEAFF.

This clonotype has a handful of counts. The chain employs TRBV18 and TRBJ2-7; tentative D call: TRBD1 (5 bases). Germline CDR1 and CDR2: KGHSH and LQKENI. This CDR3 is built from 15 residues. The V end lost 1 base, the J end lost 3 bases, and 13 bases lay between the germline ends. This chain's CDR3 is CASSPRGSPLYEQYF. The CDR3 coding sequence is TGTGCCAGCTCACCACGGGGCAGTCCTCTCTACGAGCAGTACTTC.

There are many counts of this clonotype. CDR3 coding DNA: TGTGCCAGCAGTGAACAGGGATATAGCAATCAGCCCCAGCATTTT. Translated: CASSEQGYSNQPQHF. This chain uses TRBV6-1 with TRBJ1-5, with D tentatively TRBD1 (5 bases). Germline-derived CDR1 and CDR2 are MNHNS and SASEGT. V lost 2 bases and J 0 bases, leaving 8 bases between the germline ends. This CDR3 spans 15 amino acids.

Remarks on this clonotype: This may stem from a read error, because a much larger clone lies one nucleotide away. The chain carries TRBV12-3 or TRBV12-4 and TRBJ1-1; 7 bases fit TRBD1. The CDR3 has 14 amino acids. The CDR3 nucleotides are TGTACCAGCATTCTGACAGGGCAAAACACTGAAGCTTTCTTT. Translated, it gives CTSILTGQNTEAFF.